This TCR beta chain originates from a study of beta chain features in type 1 diabetes. Whole-study results and caveats: When VDJ junctions were examined, type 1 diabetes patients showed fewer insertions and more deletions.

The authors reverse transcribed all of the isolated RNA, so sequencing captured expressed TCRB transcripts. Libraries were prepared by immunoSEQ multiplex PCR; TCRdb keeps only in-frame clonotypes and omits some of them. Of 70,000 to 95,000 clones in the sample, about a third were seen once. Comment on this clone: As yet, its antigen is unknown.

The trim removed 5 bases at V and 3 bases at J, leaving 5 bases unmatched. The CDR3 sequence is 14 residues long. Germline V lookup: CDR1 MNHNY, CDR2 SVGAGI (reference sequence). V gene TRBV6-6 combines with J gene TRBJ1-1; 8 bases align to TRBD1. This receptor was identified in a young woman in good health. Input material: stem cell memory CD4+ T cells from blood. The CDR3 DNA is TGTGCCAGCAGTCAGGACAGGGATGACACTGAAGCTTTCTTT. It codes for CASSQDRDDTEAFF.